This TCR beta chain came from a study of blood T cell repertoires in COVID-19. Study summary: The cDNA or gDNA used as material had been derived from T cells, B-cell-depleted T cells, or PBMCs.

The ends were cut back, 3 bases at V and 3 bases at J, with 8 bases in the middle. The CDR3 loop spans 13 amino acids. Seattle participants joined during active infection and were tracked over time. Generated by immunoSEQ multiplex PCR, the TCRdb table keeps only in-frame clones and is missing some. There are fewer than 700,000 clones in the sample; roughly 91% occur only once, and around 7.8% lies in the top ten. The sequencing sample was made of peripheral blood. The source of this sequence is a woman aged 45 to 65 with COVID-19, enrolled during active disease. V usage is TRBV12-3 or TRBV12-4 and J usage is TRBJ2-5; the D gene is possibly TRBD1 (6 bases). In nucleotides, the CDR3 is TGTGCCAGCAGTTTTCCAGGGGAAGAGACCCAGTACTTC. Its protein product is CASSFPGEETQYF.